This TCR beta chain was profiled in a study of cytomegalovirus exposure and HLA in healthy donors. Study-level information: In a previous analysis, 95 million to 130 million unique TCR beta sequences were found from about 190 million T cells. Study outcomes and limitations: There were some public TCRs occurring in many donors, but most TCR sequences were rare.

This CDR3 is 15 amino acids long. V dropped 1 base and J dropped 3; count of bases not matched to a gene: 4. CDR1 and CDR2 from the germline V gene are LGHNA and YNFKEQ. Primers: 60 Vbeta forward and 13 Jbeta reverse. The data were produced by immunoSEQ multiplex PCR, yet TCRdb's version contains in-frame clones alone and is incomplete. This sample carries about 110,000 clones, roughly 68% of them seen once, and the ten largest clones take 8.5% to 9.5%. Worth noting for this clone: The antigen is undetermined.

This clonotype originated in a man aged 25-40 years in good health and CMV-seropositive. What was sequenced was PBMCs. The V gene is TRBV4-2, the J gene TRBJ2-3, with 7 bases lining up with TRBD2. This chain's CDR3 is CASSQGTRVTDTQYF. CDR3 coding DNA: TGTGCCAGCAGCCAAGGGACTAGAGTGACAGATACGCAGTATTTT.